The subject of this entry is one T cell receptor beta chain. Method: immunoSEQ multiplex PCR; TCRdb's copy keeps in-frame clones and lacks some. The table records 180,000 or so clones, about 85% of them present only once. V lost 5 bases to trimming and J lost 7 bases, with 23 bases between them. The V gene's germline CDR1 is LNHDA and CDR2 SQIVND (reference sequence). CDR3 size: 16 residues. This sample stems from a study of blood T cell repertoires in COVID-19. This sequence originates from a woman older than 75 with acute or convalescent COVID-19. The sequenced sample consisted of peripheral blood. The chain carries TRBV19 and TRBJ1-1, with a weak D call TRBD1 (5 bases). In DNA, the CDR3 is TGTGCCAGTAGTTTCCATTTGGTGGGGGAGGGTGGTGAAGCTTTCTTT. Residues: CASSFHLVGEGGEAFF.